This TCR beta chain was observed in a study of response to subunit inactivated influenza vaccine. This clonotype was detected only a few times. Antigen unknown. MiXCR was run by TCRdb on the RT-PCR reads, yielding one entry per CDR3 protein. The sample has about 500,000 distinct CDR3 sequences; approximately 15% are singletons. CDR1 and CDR2 (germline): SGHAT, FQDESV (reference sequence). CDR3 length: 16 residues. V was clipped by 1 base and J by 1 base, with 13 bases between them. Whole-study results and caveats: The authors suggested that every seasonal influenza vaccination recruits few new T cells.

This rearrangement joins TRBV11-1 to TRBJ2-5; D is ambiguous. The source is a man aged 50-75 years who received an inactivated influenza vaccine. This sample comprised CD4+ T cells sorted from PBMCs, obtained less than 30 months after vaccination. The chain's CDR3 is CASSLVGTKAQETQYF. Here the CDR3 DNA reads TGTGCCAGCAGCTTAGTCGGCACGAAAGCCCAAGAGACCCAGTACTTC.